These 28 T cell receptor beta chains came from one sample sequenced in a study of blood T cell repertoires in COVID-19. Some clones are missing from TCRdb's copy, which holds only in-frame ones; the method was immunoSEQ multiplex PCR. The sample consists of 150,000 to 250,000 clones, 70% to 85% of them appearing once. The material sequenced was peripheral blood. These TCRs come from a human donor with acute or convalescent COVID-19. The donor label of this sample is uncertain.

The chain employs TRBV19 and TRBJ2-2, with no clear D. V was trimmed by 1 base and J by 1 base, leaving 4 bases between them. Germline V CDR1 and CDR2: LNHDA, SQIVND (reference sequence). The CDR3 loop spans 14 amino acids. In DNA form, the CDR3 reads TGTGCCAGTAGTATAGTCGGGAACACCGGGGAGCTGTTTTTT. Translating it yields CASSIVGNTGELFF.

V gene TRBV7-9 combines with J gene TRBJ1-1; maybe TRBD1 (6 bases). The CDR3 has 15 residues. V lost 6 bases and J 0 bases, leaving 14 bases between the germline ends. Germline assignment: CDR1 SEHNR and CDR2 FQNEAQ (reference sequence). CDR3 coding DNA: TGTGCCAGCAGGCACAGGGAGCGGTTGAACACTGAAGCTTTCTTT. As protein: CASRHRERLNTEAFF.

The V and J genes are TRBV6-5 and TRBJ2-4; D remains unclear. This CDR3 region has 15 residues. The germline V and J ends were trimmed by 4 bases and 6 bases, with 16 bases remaining between them. In germline, CDR1 is MNHEY, CDR2 SVGAGI. The DNA of the CDR3 is TGTGCCAGCAGTTCCCAAAGTCGGTTCGGAAACATTCAGTACTTC. Translating gives CASSSQSRFGNIQYF.

The chain carries TRBV5-1 and TRBJ2-5; TRBD1 matches at 7 bases. There are 14 residues in the CDR3. Trimming removed 4 bases from V and 4 bases from J; junction bases left unmatched: 7. CDR1 is SGHRS, CDR2 YFSETQ, per germline. In nucleotides, the CDR3 is TGCGCCAGCAGCAAAGGGACAGCATCAGAGACCCAGTACTTC. It is translated as CASSKGTASETQYF. Complete variable domain (other parts from reference TRBV5-1 and TRBJ2-5): KAGVTQTPRYLIKTRGQQVTLSCSPISGHRSVSWYQQTPGQGLQFLFEYFSETQRNKGNFPGRFSGRQFSNSRSEMNVSTLELGDSALYLCASSKGTASETQYFGPGTRLLVL.

V and J are TRBV7-9 and TRBJ2-7, with 7 bases identical to TRBD1. The V and J ends lost 2 bases and 2 bases, in that order; junction bases with no gene match: 3. CDR1 and CDR2 from the germline V gene are SEHNR and FQNEAQ (reference sequence). This CDR3 is 14 amino acids long. The CDR3 DNA reads as TGTGCCAGCAGCTTAAGGGACAGAACCTACGAGCAGTACTTC. It encodes CASSLRDRTYEQYF.

V is TRBV5-6 and J is TRBJ1-1; tentatively, D is TRBD1 (5 bases). This CDR3 comprises 15 residues. Germline CDR1 reads SGHDT; CDR2 reads YYEEEE. Trimming stripped 1 base from V and 6 bases from J, with 16 bases between. CDR3 residues: CASSLRLQEKAEAFF. Written as DNA, the CDR3 is TGTGCCAGCAGCTTGCGTCTACAGGAGAAGGCTGAAGCTTTCTTT.

V gene TRBV4-1 combines with J gene TRBJ1-5; D remains ambiguous. Trimming cost V 0 bases and J 0 bases, with 12 bases left between them. CDR1 and CDR2 from the germline V gene are MGHRA and YSYEKL. The CDR3 extends over 17 amino acids. CDR3: CASSQDPSENSNQPQHF. Here the CDR3 DNA reads TGCGCCAGCAGCCAAGATCCGTCAGAAAATAGCAATCAGCCCCAGCATTTT.

The chain recombines TRBV5-5 with TRBJ1-1; D possibly corresponds to TRBD1 (6 bases). Trimming stripped 1 base from V and 5 bases from J, with 15 bases between. The germline V gene encodes CDR1 SGHKS and CDR2 YYEKEE (reference sequence). The CDR3 consists of 15 residues. CDR3 sequence: CASSLPTGRTTEAFF. DNA for the CDR3: TGTGCCAGCAGCTTGCCAACAGGGCGAACAACTGAAGCTTTCTTT. The full variable domain, in which reference TRBV5-5 and TRBJ1-1 provide the parts outside the CDR3, is DAGVTQSPTHLIKTRGQQVTLRCSPISGHKSVSWYQQVLGQGPQFIFQYYEKEERGRGNFPDRFSARQFPNYSSELNVNALLLGDSALYLCASSLPTGRTTEAFFGQGTRLTVV.

The rearrangement links TRBV7-2 to TRBJ2-7, with D possibly TRBD2 on 5 matching bases. CDR3 length equals 14 residues. V lost 3 bases and J lost 6, with 15 bases in between. The V gene's germline CDR1 is SGHTA and CDR2 FQGNSA. The DNA of the CDR3 is TGTGCCAGCAGCTTCTTCGTGGGAGCCCTCGAGCAGTACTTC. It translates to CASSFFVGALEQYF.

The chain is built from TRBV18 and TRBJ1-2; D is uncertain. Trimming shortened V by 3 bases and J by 8 bases, and 13 bases separated the two germline ends. This CDR3 is built from 13 residues. Germline lookup yields CDR1 KGHSH and CDR2 LQKENI. In nucleotides, the CDR3 is TGTGCCAGCTCACCGGCGCCGTCGGAGGGCTACACCTTC. Protein product: CASSPAPSEGYTF.

CDR3 coding DNA: TGTGCCAGTAGTCCCCGACTCGGGAGCGGGACTTCGAACACCGGGGAGCTGTTTTTT. It specifies CASSPRLGSGTSNTGELFF. The V call is TRBV19, the J call TRBJ2-2; 7 bases fit TRBD2. The V and J ends lost 5 bases and 0 bases, in that order; junction bases with no gene match: 15. CDR3 length: 19 residues. Germline lookup yields CDR1 LNHDA and CDR2 SQIVND (reference sequence).

In this sample, this clone turned up a few times. The chain joins TRBV4-2 to TRBJ2-6, with 12 bases matching TRBD2. The V and J ends lost 4 bases and 0 bases, in that order; junction bases with no gene match: 7. The CDR3 has 19 residues. The germline V gene has CDR1 LGHNA and CDR2 YNFKEQ. CDR3 DNA: TGTGCCAGCAGCCTGGGACTAGCGGGTGTAAACTCTGGGGCCAACGTCCTGACTTTC. It yields the protein CASSLGLAGVNSGANVLTF.

The rearrangement joins TRBV5-8 to TRBJ1-5, with no clear D. From germline, CDR1 is SGHTS and CDR2 YDEGEE. V was pared by 3 bases and J by 3 bases, with 16 bases between. This CDR3 is 16 amino acids long. The CDR3 sequence is CASSSYGLTDNQPQHF. CDR3 nucleotide sequence: TGTGCCAGCAGCTCGTACGGACTGACTGACAATCAGCCCCAGCATTTT.

This chain connects TRBV9 to TRBJ2-7; possibly TRBD2 for D (6 bases). The CDR3 is 14 amino acids. Trimming cost V 0 bases and J 3 bases, with 10 bases left between them. Germline CDR1 SGDLS, CDR2 YYNGEE. The CDR3 spells CASSVGEGLYEQYF. DNA of the CDR3: TGTGCCAGCAGCGTAGGAGAGGGACTCTACGAGCAGTACTTC.

V gene TRBV5-4 combines with J gene TRBJ1-2; possible D gene TRBD1, 5 bases. Germline V lookup: CDR1 SGHNT, CDR2 YYREEE (reference sequence). The length of the CDR3 is 15 residues. V lost 0 bases, J lost 1 base, and 10 bases lay in between. The DNA for the CDR3 is TGTGCCAGCAGCTTGGGGGGCTCGGGTAACTATGGCTACACCTTC. Its translation is CASSLGGSGNYGYTF.

V and J are TRBV19 and TRBJ2-2, with D unresolved. The CDR3 is 14 amino acids. The germline gives CDR1 LNHDA, CDR2 SQIVND (reference sequence). Deletions cut 5 bases from V and 1 base from J, with 8 bases between. DNA of the CDR3: TGTGCCAGTAGTCCTCGACAGAACACCGGGGAGCTGTTTTTT. It codes for CASSPRQNTGELFF.

Worth noting for this clone: At one boundary the junction diverges from the germline segment, which might be a read error. The V call is TRBV19, the J call TRBJ1-6, with D unresolved. This CDR3 comprises 16 residues. Germline CDR1 reads LNHDA; CDR2 reads SQIVND (reference sequence). In DNA form, the CDR3 reads TGTGCCAGTAGTGTTCCCTTGGCCTCCCATAATTCACCCCTCCACTTT. Protein: CASSVPLASHNSPLHF. Full variable domain (remainder filled in from reference TRBV19 and TRBJ1-6): DGGITQSPKYLFRKEGQNVTLSCEQNLNHDAMYWYRQDPGQGLRLIYYSQIVNDFQKGDIAEGYSVSREKKESFPLTVTSAQKNPTAFYLCASSVPLASHNSPLHFGNGTRLTVT.

The rearrangement links TRBV24-1 to TRBJ1-1; D call uncertain. V lost 12 bases and J 9 bases, leaving 7 bases between the germline ends. The germline V gene has CDR1 KGHDR and CDR2 SFDVKD. The CDR3 runs to 8 residues. The CDR3: CAPTQAFF. CDR3 coding DNA: TGTGCCCCTACGCAAGCTTTCTTT.

The V and J genes are TRBV18 and TRBJ2-5, with 9 bases identical to TRBD2. Germline V gene lookup returns CDR1 KGHSH and CDR2 LQKENI. V was clipped by 6 bases and J by 5 bases; unmatched bases: 10. There are 15 residues in the CDR3. CDR3 in DNA: TGTGCCAGCTCGCCCGGGACTAGCCACTTGGAGACCCAGTACTTC. It yields the protein CASSPGTSHLETQYF.

The chain is built from TRBV6-6 and TRBJ1-3; D is undetermined. The CDR3 has 16 amino acids. V dropped 7 bases and J dropped 3 bases, with 19 bases sitting between them. The germline gives CDR1 MNHNY, CDR2 SVGAGI (reference sequence). The CDR3 region has the DNA TGTGCCAGCACCTCTCGTCGGGGTCAAGATGGAAACACCATATATTTT. It encodes CASTSRRGQDGNTIYF.

This chain uses TRBV7-9 with TRBJ1-4; D gene ambiguous. This CDR3 spans 16 amino acids. V was trimmed by 5 bases and J by 4 bases, leaving 17 bases between them. The germline V gene encodes CDR1 SEHNR and CDR2 FQNEAQ (reference sequence). The CDR3 DNA sequence: TGTGCCAGCAGCCCCTGGTCCGGGTCCTATAATGAAAAACTGTTTTTT. It encodes CASSPWSGSYNEKLFF. The variable domain in full, with the rest retrieved from reference TRBV7-9 and TRBJ1-4, is DTGVSQNPRHKITKRGQNVTFRCDPISEHNRLYWYRQTLGQGPEFLTYFQNEAQLEKSRLLSDRFSAERPKGSFSTLEIQRTEQGDSAMYLCASSPWSGSYNEKLFFGSGTQLSVL.

This clone was counted between two and nine times. The chain is built from TRBV7-6 and TRBJ2-7, with D hard to call. The CDR3 has 15 residues. Germline CDR1 reads SGHVS; CDR2 reads FNYEAQ. Deletions cut 5 bases from V and 3 bases from J, with 17 bases between. The CDR3 DNA follows: TGTGCCAGCAGCCCCCCAGAGCTAGGATACTACGAGCAGTACTTC. Protein product: CASSPPELGYYEQYF.

CDR3 protein: CSVEDGLLAQDNEQFF. The CDR3 DNA is TGCAGCGTTGAAGACGGTTTGCTAGCGCAAGACAATGAGCAGTTCTTC. The chain has TRBV29-1 and TRBJ2-1; D is possibly TRBD2 (6 bases). The CDR3 loop spans 16 amino acids. V was pared by 0 bases and J by 5 bases, with 17 bases between. The germline CDR1 and CDR2 sequences are SQVTM and ANQGSEA.

V is TRBV11-3 and J is TRBJ2-7, with unresolved D. This CDR3 region has 13 residues. Germline V CDR1 and CDR2: SGHNT, YENEEA. V lost 0 bases, J lost 2 bases, and 5 bases lay in between. CDR3 nucleotide sequence: TGTGCCAGCAGCTTAGAAAACACCTACGAGCAGTACTTC. Translation: CASSLENTYEQYF.

The chain carries TRBV11-2 and TRBJ2-7, with D maybe TRBD1 (6 bases). The CDR3 length is 16 residues. Germline assignment: CDR1 SGHAT and CDR2 FQNNGV. Trimming removed 0 bases from V and 3 bases from J, with 15 bases in between. The CDR3 DNA follows: TGTGCCAGCAGCTTAGAAGACTCGAGGGGGTTCTACGAGCAGTACTTC. The encoded protein is CASSLEDSRGFYEQYF.

The chain combines TRBV6-1 with TRBJ1-6; D uncertain. This CDR3 region has 15 residues. V lost 2 bases to trimming and J lost 10 bases, with 15 bases between them. The germline V gene encodes CDR1 MNHNS and CDR2 SASEGT. CDR3 sequence: CASSERSGEGSPLHF. CDR3 nucleotide sequence: TGTGCCAGCAGTGAAAGGTCCGGGGAGGGCTCACCCCTCCACTTT.

The rearrangement links TRBV5-1 to TRBJ1-2, with 9 positions matching TRBD1. The CDR3 is made up of 15 amino acids. Trimming took 5 bases from V and 7 from J; bases not matched to a gene: 12. The germline V gene encodes CDR1 SGHRS and CDR2 YFSETQ. CDR3 DNA: TGCGCCAGCAGAGAAGCCGGGACAGGGTCTCTTGGCTACACCTTC. Amino acids: CASREAGTGSLGYTF.

The chain is built from TRBV6-5 and TRBJ1-5; D not certain. Between the trimmed V and J ends, which lost 4 bases and 1 base, there was a span of 14 bases. Germline V lookup: CDR1 MNHEY, CDR2 SVGAGI. The CDR3 is made up of 16 amino acids. This CDR3 reads CASSSSLGGSNQPQHF. For the CDR3, the DNA is TGTGCCAGCAGTTCCTCCCTAGGTGGGAGCAATCAGCCCCAGCATTTT.